The clone carrying this TCR beta chain appeared a few times. The antigen is undetermined. Between the trimmed V and J ends, which lost 4 bases and 4 bases, there was a span of 14 bases. Germline lookup yields CDR1 SGHRS and CDR2 YFSETQ. This CDR3 has 14 residues. The sample is drawn from a study of beta chain features in type 1 diabetes. Study-level findings and limits: In cDNA sequencing, cells with high TCR expression could be over-represented. Moderate but significant shortening of TCRB CDR3s was recorded in all four CD4+ subsets from Type 1 diabetes patients.

The study reverse transcribed the entire isolated RNA, so it sequenced expressed TCRB transcripts. Each sample of naive, central memory or regulatory T cells had, on average, approximately 4 million reads. This table comes from immunoSEQ multiplex PCR, and its TCRdb copy is limited to in-frame clones, with some not included. Here the sample spans 100,000 to 150,000 clones, approximately 10% being singletons. Using CD45RO/CCR7/CD25/CD127/CD95/CD27, CD4+ naive, central memory, regulatory and stem cell-like memory cells were sorted. This TCR was recovered from a man aged 30 to 45 with type 1 diabetes. Sequencing input: central memory CD4+ T cells from blood. The V gene is TRBV5-1, the J gene TRBJ1-1, with D perhaps matching TRBD1 (6 bases). The chain's CDR3 is CASSADSYATEAFF. The DNA of the CDR3 is TGCGCCAGCAGCGCGGACAGCTATGCCACTGAAGCTTTCTTT.